What follows are 2 T cell receptor beta chains derived from one specimen sequenced in a study of blood T cell repertoires in COVID-19. The assay was immunoSEQ multiplex PCR, and TCRdb's table has in-frame clones only and misses some. Of about 130,000 clones listed, roughly 83% are singletons. The sequencing input was peripheral blood. The source of these receptors is a woman at least 80 years old with acute or convalescent COVID-19.

The V call is TRBV5-1, the J call TRBJ1-6; D gene ambiguous. The CDR3 runs 14 residues. CDR1 and CDR2 (germline): SGHRS, YFSETQ. The ends were cut back, 0 bases at V and 7 bases at J, with 8 bases in the middle. CDR3 residues: CASSLATANSPLHF. The CDR3 DNA is TGCGCCAGCAGCTTGGCCACAGCAAATTCACCCCTCCACTTT.

This chain links TRBV7-9 with TRBJ1-4; TRBD1 agrees at 8 bases. V lost 5 bases and J lost 8; bases outside the gene matches: 4. CDR1 and CDR2 from the germline V gene are SEHNR and FQNEAQ (reference sequence). The CDR3 is made up of 13 amino acids. The CDR3 here is CASSRGQGEKLFF. The CDR3 DNA reads as TGTGCCAGCAGCCGAGGACAGGGCGAAAAACTGTTTTTT.